Listed here is a single T cell receptor (beta chain). The sample originates from a study of shared T cell receptors in the human thymus. Per the germline V gene, CDR1 is SGHDN and CDR2 is FVKESK. The CDR3 contains 14 residues. J gave up 2 bases and V 4 bases, and 5 bases lay outside the gene matches. Some clones are missing from TCRdb's copy, which holds only in-frame ones; the method was immunoSEQ multiplex PCR. The table has some 660,000 clones, around 87% seen once. These data also formed part of another study, on human thymus T cells. This second report adds: Healthy Finnish infants undergoing corrective surgery for congenital heart defects were used as donors. Thymus was obtained from resections taken during corrective heart surgery. What appeared biased in thymic and blood repertoires was the usage of V and J genes. Overlap was high between thymic repertoires from unrelated individuals, as reported in related research.

The sequence was obtained from a boy in the first two years of life with a congenital heart defect. The J gene is TRBJ2-7, the V gene TRBV14; 7 nucleotides line up with TRBD1. The sample consisted of thymocytes. CDR3: CASSLRDRTYEQYF. Here the CDR3 DNA reads TGTGCCAGCAGCCTAAGGGACAGAACCTACGAGCAGTACTTC. The full variable domain, its missing parts supplied by reference TRBV14 and TRBJ2-7, is EAGVTQFPSHSVIEKGQTVTLRCDPISGHDNLYWYRRVMGKEIKFLLHFVKESKQDESGMPNNRFLAERTGGTYSTLKVQPAELEDSGVYFCASSLRDRTYEQYFGPGTRLTVT.